The rows below give T cell receptor beta chains drawn from one sample of a study of blood T cell repertoires in COVID-19. Libraries were prepared by immunoSEQ multiplex PCR; TCRdb keeps only in-frame clonotypes and omits some of them. The data show fewer than 300,000 clones, 80% to 95% seen once. Input material: PBMCs or T cells enriched from blood (not recorded which). Receptors originate from a woman aged 25 to 39 who had recovered from COVID-19. Both conserved end residues are trimmed from each CDR3. Clone size is not always given. Where it is, it says once, few, many or a class for expanded clones.

v_gene: TRBV19; abundance: -; j_gene: TRBJ1-1; CDR3aa: ASSLQGVTEAF
v_gene: TRBV4-3; abundance: -; j_gene: TRBJ2-1; CDR3aa: ASSQDRGGRVTSEQF
v_gene: TRBV27; abundance: -; j_gene: TRBJ2-7; CDR3aa: ASSSGPTSGLYEQY
v_gene: TRBV4-3; abundance: -; j_gene: TRBJ2-7; CDR3aa: ASSQGGGYEQY
v_gene: TRBV21-1; abundance: -; j_gene: TRBJ2-7; CDR3aa: ASSKSHPIDRCSYEQY
v_gene: TRBV15; abundance: -; j_gene: TRBJ1-4; CDR3aa: ATSPGTGVEKLF
v_gene: TRBV11-2; abundance: -; j_gene: TRBJ2-5; CDR3aa: ASSLDAETQY
v_gene: TRBV29-1; abundance: -; j_gene: TRBJ2-7; CDR3aa: SPTRTGDLGEQY
v_gene: TRBV7-9; abundance: -; j_gene: TRBJ2-7; CDR3aa: ASSSDRDGYEQY
v_gene: TRBV28; abundance: -; j_gene: TRBJ2-5; CDR3aa: ASSLWKQSQETQY
v_gene: TRBV5-1; abundance: few; j_gene: TRBJ1-1; CDR3aa: ASSHIPDKNTEAF
v_gene: TRBV20-1; abundance: -; j_gene: TRBJ1-2; CDR3aa: SAIEGQRYGYT
v_gene: TRBV5-1; abundance: -; j_gene: TRBJ2-1; CDR3aa: ASSLTLIAGGHNEQF
v_gene: TRBV7-9; abundance: -; j_gene: TRBJ2-7; CDR3aa: ASSLAMQGRSYEQY
v_gene: TRBV6-1; abundance: -; j_gene: TRBJ2-2; CDR3aa: ASSDGREAGELF
v_gene: TRBV11-2; abundance: -; j_gene: TRBJ2-1; CDR3aa: ASSGGTGRWNEQF
v_gene: TRBV5-4; abundance: -; j_gene: TRBJ2-3; CDR3aa: ASSLPGQGANTQY
v_gene: TRBV28; abundance: -; j_gene: TRBJ2-1; CDR3aa: ASIVAGAKGEQF
v_gene: TRBV28; abundance: -; j_gene: TRBJ2-5; CDR3aa: ASSSGQGRQETQY
v_gene: TRBV6-2/TRBV6-3; abundance: -; j_gene: TRBJ1-2; CDR3aa: ASSPSGIGGYT
v_gene: TRBV5-1; abundance: -; j_gene: TRBJ1-5; CDR3aa: ASSLTGVGNQPQH
v_gene: TRBV3-1/TRBV3-2; abundance: once; j_gene: TRBJ1-5; CDR3aa: ASSQDQGVQPQH
v_gene: TRBV27; abundance: -; j_gene: TRBJ2-5; CDR3aa: ASTGGQGAGVTQY
v_gene: TRBV5-6; abundance: -; j_gene: TRBJ2-7; CDR3aa: ASSLLGQGSLSNEQY
v_gene: TRBV18; abundance: -; j_gene: TRBJ2-7; CDR3aa: ASSLSLADTYEQY
v_gene: TRBV28; abundance: -; j_gene: TRBJ2-1; CDR3aa: ASVTQGRDNEQF
v_gene: TRBV7-3; abundance: -; j_gene: TRBJ2-3; CDR3aa: ASSLRGGAVTDTQY
v_gene: TRBV9; abundance: -; j_gene: TRBJ2-3; CDR3aa: ASSTSRTGVTSGRQEAGDTQY
v_gene: TRBV7-2; abundance: -; j_gene: TRBJ1-1; CDR3aa: ASSTGAGVWGTEAF
v_gene: TRBV19; abundance: -; j_gene: TRBJ1-3; CDR3aa: ASTPTGIGRNTIY
v_gene: TRBV7-2; abundance: -; j_gene: TRBJ2-5; CDR3aa: ASSPVQGRETQY
v_gene: TRBV7-2; abundance: -; j_gene: TRBJ1-1; CDR3aa: ANSQRRTVNTEAF
v_gene: TRBV18; abundance: -; j_gene: TRBJ2-3; CDR3aa: ASMPLLTDTQY
v_gene: TRBV19; abundance: -; j_gene: TRBJ2-7; CDR3aa: ASSMTPLYEQY
v_gene: TRBV10-1; abundance: few; j_gene: TRBJ2-7; CDR3aa: ASSESLAGEYEQY
v_gene: TRBV28; abundance: -; j_gene: TRBJ2-1; CDR3aa: ASSPMREMNDEQF
v_gene: TRBV27; abundance: -; j_gene: TRBJ2-1; CDR3aa: ASSSGTSAYNEQF
v_gene: TRBV5-1; abundance: -; j_gene: TRBJ2-3; CDR3aa: ASSPGLAERTDTQY
v_gene: TRBV25-1; abundance: -; j_gene: TRBJ1-1; CDR3aa: ASSGRRQGGPNTEAF
v_gene: TRBV7-7; abundance: -; j_gene: TRBJ2-1; CDR3aa: ASSLARGQGYNEQF
v_gene: TRBV6-5; abundance: -; j_gene: TRBJ2-5; CDR3aa: ASNQEGRGETQY
v_gene: TRBV7-2; abundance: once; j_gene: TRBJ1-2; CDR3aa: ASSLEQGGYGYT
v_gene: TRBV3-1/TRBV3-2; abundance: -; j_gene: TRBJ1-1; CDR3aa: ASSQTRTNTEAF
v_gene: TRBV2; abundance: -; j_gene: TRBJ2-2; CDR3aa: ASSEETGLAGELF
v_gene: TRBV2; abundance: -; j_gene: TRBJ2-3; CDR3aa: ASSELGGIDTQY
v_gene: TRBV3-1/TRBV3-2; abundance: -; j_gene: TRBJ2-7; CDR3aa: ASSQEGLGGGLYEQY
v_gene: TRBV4-1; abundance: few; j_gene: TRBJ1-2; CDR3aa: ASSQHSGENYGYT
v_gene: TRBV28; abundance: -; j_gene: TRBJ1-4; CDR3aa: ASSEWGRNEKLF
v_gene: TRBV12-3/TRBV12-4; abundance: -; j_gene: TRBJ1-1; CDR3aa: ASRISTGSAF
v_gene: TRBV29-1; abundance: -; j_gene: TRBJ2-1; CDR3aa: SVDLNNGEAGEQF
v_gene: TRBV5-1; abundance: -; j_gene: TRBJ2-7; CDR3aa: ASSLGTSSSYEQY
v_gene: TRBV28; abundance: -; j_gene: TRBJ2-2; CDR3aa: ASIYGTGDTGELF
v_gene: TRBV6-2/TRBV6-3; abundance: -; j_gene: TRBJ1-2; CDR3aa: ASSWTGDNYGYT
v_gene: TRBV28; abundance: -; j_gene: TRBJ1-3; CDR3aa: ASSLFAGGAAQTGNTIY
v_gene: TRBV5-6; abundance: -; j_gene: TRBJ1-4; CDR3aa: ASSSTGVGTNEKLF
v_gene: TRBV6-5; abundance: -; j_gene: TRBJ2-1; CDR3aa: ASTLLVQGNEQF
v_gene: TRBV5-1; abundance: -; j_gene: TRBJ1-6; CDR3aa: ASSRSGINSPLH
v_gene: TRBV6-5; abundance: -; j_gene: TRBJ2-7; CDR3aa: ASSYLPAGGYEQY
v_gene: TRBV7-3; abundance: -; j_gene: TRBJ2-3; CDR3aa: ASSTGQKDTQY
v_gene: TRBV4-3; abundance: -; j_gene: TRBJ2-1; CDR3aa: ASSPRTSGPNNEQF